Listed here are 21 T cell receptor beta chains from one sample, sequenced in a study of beta chain features in type 1 diabetes. The isolated RNA, all of it, was reverse transcribed, so expressed TCRB transcripts were what got sequenced. Sequencing used immunoSEQ multiplex PCR; TCRdb keeps in-frame clones, though not all of them. The repertoire has around 600,000 clones, about an eighth of them found once; the top ten carry around 0.12%. Their recognized antigens are unknown. General study findings and limits: A moderate, significant TCRB CDR3 shortening appeared in type 1 diabetes across four CD4+ subsets.

Specimen: naive CD4+ T cells from blood. The receptors derive from a man aged 30 to 39 with type 1 diabetes.

The J gene is TRBJ1-6, the V gene TRBV5-4, with TRBD1 as a possible D gene (5 bases). The germline V gene has CDR1 SGHNT and CDR2 YYREEE (reference sequence). The CDR3 covers 14 residues. The V gene lost 1 base and the J gene lost 9 bases, with 11 bases spanning the gap. DNA of the CDR3: TGTGCCAGCAGCTTGCGAGGGGTGAGTTCACCCCTCCACTTT. Translated, it gives CASSLRGVSSPLHF.

The CDR3 sequence: CSVEQGSTDTQYF. CDR3 in DNA: TGCAGCGTCGAGCAGGGTAGCACAGATACGCAGTATTTT. V gene TRBV29-1 combines with J gene TRBJ2-3, with D possibly being TRBD1 (5 bases). Trimming removed 6 bases from V and 0 bases from J, with 10 bases in between. CDR1 is SQVTM and CDR2 is ANQGSEA in the germline V gene. The length of the CDR3 is 13 residues.

The rearrangement links TRBV7-2 to TRBJ2-7; 8 bases are shared with TRBD1. This CDR3 comprises 15 residues. The V gene end was trimmed by 4 bases and the J gene end by 7 bases; junction bases not matched to a gene: 12. Germline V gene data show CDR1 as SGHTA and CDR2 as FQGNSA. The CDR3 loop is CASSSQSGQGGEQYF. The CDR3 coding sequence is TGTGCCAGCAGCTCTCAATCCGGACAGGGTGGTGAGCAGTACTTC.

This clone was detected a few times. The chain employs TRBV7-9 and TRBJ2-7; D not resolved. Germline lookup yields CDR1 SEHNR and CDR2 FQNEAQ (reference sequence). V dropped 2 bases and J dropped 3 bases, with 11 bases sitting between them. The CDR3 spans 14 residues. The CDR3 is CASSLLTTSYEQYF. The CDR3 DNA follows: TGTGCCAGCAGCTTATTGACGACCAGCTACGAGCAGTACTTC.

This clone has just a few counts. V usage is TRBV29-1 and J usage is TRBJ2-2, with D uncertain. Per the germline V gene, CDR1 is SQVTM and CDR2 is ANQGSEA. CDR3 length: 16 amino acids. Between the trimmed V and J ends, which lost 4 bases and 0 bases, there was a span of 15 bases. This CDR3 is CSVGSRQTTNTGELFF. CDR3 DNA: TGCAGCGTTGGATCCCGCCAGACCACGAACACCGGGGAGCTGTTTTTT.

About this clone itself: Its ends do not fully match the called genes, so a read error is possible. The V call is TRBV6-1, the J call TRBJ2-5; TRBD1 agrees at 9 bases. CDR1 is MNHNS and CDR2 is SASEGT in the germline V gene. This CDR3 comprises 16 residues. CDR3 sequence (DNA): TGTGCCATCAGTGAGTCGACGGGACAGGGAGGAGAGACCCAGTACTTC. Protein product: CAISESTGQGGETQYF.

The chain combines TRBV4-2 with TRBJ1-1; D remains ambiguous. The CDR3 runs 13 residues. The V end lost 0 bases, the J end lost 5 bases, and 7 bases lay between the germline ends. Germline V lookup: CDR1 LGHNA, CDR2 YNFKEQ. CDR3 protein: CASSQDEATEAFF. CDR3 coding DNA: TGTGCCAGCAGCCAAGATGAGGCTACTGAAGCTTTCTTT.

This clone was seen a few times. V is TRBV25-1 and J is TRBJ1-6; weak D call: TRBD1 (5 bases). This CDR3 comprises 16 residues. V lost 3 bases, J lost 3 bases, and 12 bases lay in between. Germline loops: CDR1 MGHDK, CDR2 SYGVNS. CDR3 coding DNA: TGTGCCAGCAGTGATTTGCAGGGAAGCTATAATTCACCCCTCCACTTT. As protein: CASSDLQGSYNSPLHF.

The table lists this clone with a few counts. The identical CDR3 is also encoded by other nucleotide sequences in the sample. The chain joins TRBV5-1 to TRBJ2-1; D not resolved. The CDR3 has 11 residues. V dropped 2 bases and J dropped 5 bases, with 2 bases sitting between them. Germline-derived CDR1 and CDR2 are SGHRS and YFSETQ. DNA of the CDR3: TGCGCCAGCAGCTTAGACAATGAGCAGTTCTTC. Amino acid sequence: CASSLDNEQFF.

This sequence joins TRBV27 and TRBJ2-2; no clear D gene. The CDR3 contains 16 residues. Trimming removed 5 bases from V and 6 bases from J, with 19 bases in between. From germline, CDR1 is MNHEY and CDR2 SMNVEV (reference sequence). The CDR3, as DNA: TGTGCCAGCAGTCCTTCTAGGACGGAAGGTTCCGGGGAGCTGTTTTTT. Its protein product is CASSPSRTEGSGELFF.

About this clone itself: An end of the junction does not agree with germline; a read error may underlie this. This sequence joins TRBV28 and TRBJ2-5; D could derive from TRBD1 or TRBD2 (5 bases each). The germline gives CDR1 MDHEN, CDR2 SYDVKM. The CDR3 totals 14 residues. The CDR3: CASSQGPAQQTQYF. The CDR3, as DNA: TGTGCCAGCAGCCAGGGACCCGCCCAACAGACCCAGTACTTC. Supplemented by reference TRBV28 and TRBJ2-5, the full variable domain reads DVKVTQSSRYLVKRTGEKVFLECVQDMDHENMFWYRQDPGLGLRLIYFSYDVKMKEKGDIPEGYSVSREKKERFSLILESASTNQTSMYLCASSQGPAQQTQYFGPGTRLLVL.

The rearrangement links TRBV5-1 to TRBJ2-2, with D perhaps TRBD2 (6 bases). The germline CDR1 and CDR2 sequences are SGHRS and YFSETQ. The CDR3 totals 15 residues. Deletions cut 0 bases from V and 5 bases from J, with 11 bases between. The CDR3 sequence is CASSLEAGRTGELFF. DNA for the CDR3: TGCGCCAGCAGCTTGGAGGCAGGGAGGACCGGGGAGCTGTTTTTT.

This clone has a handful of counts. J is TRBJ1-1 and V is TRBV6-5; no definite D call. The CDR3 loop spans 14 amino acids. Trimming removed 7 bases from V and 3 bases from J, with 15 bases in between. The V gene's germline CDR1 is MNHEY and CDR2 SVGAGI. CDR3 protein: CASIGSSADTEAFF. The DNA of the CDR3 is TGTGCCAGCATAGGTTCGTCGGCGGACACTGAAGCTTTCTTT.

This clone was counted between two and nine times. The rearrangement links TRBV25-1 to TRBJ1-2; TRBD1 aligns across 10 bases. The germline CDR1 and CDR2 sequences are MGHDK and SYGVNS. The CDR3 is 16 amino acids. With V trimmed by 3 bases and J by 8 bases, 12 bases remained unmatched. In DNA form, the CDR3 reads TGTGCCAGCAGTGAGGGGATCGACAGGGGGCGCAGGGGCTACACCTTC. Protein product: CASSEGIDRGRRGYTF.

This clone was seen ten or more times. The genes are TRBV7-9 and TRBJ1-6, with D hard to call. The CDR3 loop spans 15 amino acids. The ends were cut back, 3 bases at V and 10 bases at J, with 16 bases in the middle. Germline CDR1 SEHNR, CDR2 FQNEAQ (reference sequence). The CDR3 DNA is TGTGCCAGCAGCTTGCCCGGTCCTAGGAGATCACCCCTCCACTTT. This sequence encodes CASSLPGPRRSPLHF.

The rearrangement uses TRBV7-2 and TRBJ1-6; the D gene is possibly TRBD1 (6 bases). Germline V lookup: CDR1 SGHTA, CDR2 FQGNSA. V dropped 5 bases and J dropped 10 bases, with 18 bases sitting between them. This CDR3 is 15 amino acids long. The CDR3 sequence: CASSLGGAPMSPLHF. CDR3 DNA sequence: TGTGCCAGCAGCCTAGGGGGGGCCCCTATGTCACCCCTCCACTTT.

The gene calls are TRBV5-1 and TRBJ2-5; D possibly corresponds to TRBD1 (6 bases). V lost 1 base and J 5 bases, leaving 15 bases between the germline ends. The length of the CDR3 is 15 residues. From germline, CDR1 is SGHRS and CDR2 YFSETQ. CDR3 nucleotides: TGCGCCAGCAGCTTGAGGGGGTCCCAGCGGGAGACCCAGTACTTC. It translates to CASSLRGSQRETQYF.

This clone has only a few counts. The chain couples TRBV7-2 to TRBJ1-1; maybe TRBD1 (5 bases). The V end was cut by 4 bases, the J end by 9 bases, with 18 bases between. Germline V lookup: CDR1 SGHTA, CDR2 FQGNSA. The CDR3 runs to 14 residues. The CDR3 spells CASSSGLRDVKAFF. CDR3 coding DNA: TGTGCCAGCAGCTCCGGACTCCGGGACGTCAAAGCTTTCTTT.

V is TRBV29-1 and J is TRBJ1-3, with 9 bases identical to TRBD1. Looked up from germline, CDR1 is SQVTM and CDR2 is ANQGSEA. This CDR3 spans 17 amino acids. The ends lost 6 bases at V and 0 bases at J; junction bases unmatched: 12. The CDR3 is CSVGDRAQLNSGNTIYF. In nucleotides, the CDR3 is TGCAGCGTAGGGGACAGGGCGCAACTCAACTCTGGAAACACCATATATTTT. Together with reference TRBV29-1 and TRBJ1-3, the CDR3 gives the full variable domain: SAVISQKPSRDICQRGTSLTIQCQVDSQVTMMFWYRQQPGQSLTLIATANQGSEATYESGFVIDKFPISRPNLTFSTLTVSNMSPEDSSIYLCSVGDRAQLNSGNTIYFGEGSWLTVV.

The chain links TRBV7-9 to TRBJ1-1; no clear D. The CDR3 extends over 12 amino acids. Germline assignment: CDR1 SEHNR and CDR2 FQNEAQ (reference sequence). The V end was cut by 5 bases, the J end by 7 bases, with 11 bases between. Here the CDR3 DNA reads TGTGCCAGCAGCCCCGGTACTCGTGAAGCTTTCTTT. Protein sequence: CASSPGTREAFF.

This clone came up a few times. The J gene is TRBJ2-6, the V gene TRBV11-2; D is possibly TRBD2 (5 bases). The V end was cut by 3 bases, the J end by 1 base, with 10 bases between. CDR3 size: 16 residues. CDR1 and CDR2 (germline): SGHAT, FQNNGV. Written as DNA, the CDR3 is TGTGCCAGCAGCTTGATAGCGTCTTCTGGGGCCAACGTCCTGACTTTC. The encoded protein is CASSLIASSGANVLTF.